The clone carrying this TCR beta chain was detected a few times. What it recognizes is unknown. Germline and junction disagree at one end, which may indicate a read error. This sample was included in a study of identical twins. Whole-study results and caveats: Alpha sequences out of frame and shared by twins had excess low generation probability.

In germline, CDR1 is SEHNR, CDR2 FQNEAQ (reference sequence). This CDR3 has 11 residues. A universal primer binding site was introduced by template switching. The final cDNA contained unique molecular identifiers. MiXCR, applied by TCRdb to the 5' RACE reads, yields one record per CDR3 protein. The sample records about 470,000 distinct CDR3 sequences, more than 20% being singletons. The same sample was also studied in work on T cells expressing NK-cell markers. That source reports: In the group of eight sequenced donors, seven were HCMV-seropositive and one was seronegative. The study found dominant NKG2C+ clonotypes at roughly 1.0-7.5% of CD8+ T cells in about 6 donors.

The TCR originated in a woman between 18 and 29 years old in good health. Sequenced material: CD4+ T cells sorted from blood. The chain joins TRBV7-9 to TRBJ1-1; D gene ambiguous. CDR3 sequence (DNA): TGCCAGGTCAACGGTAACACTGAAGCTTTCTTT. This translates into CQVNGNTEAFF.